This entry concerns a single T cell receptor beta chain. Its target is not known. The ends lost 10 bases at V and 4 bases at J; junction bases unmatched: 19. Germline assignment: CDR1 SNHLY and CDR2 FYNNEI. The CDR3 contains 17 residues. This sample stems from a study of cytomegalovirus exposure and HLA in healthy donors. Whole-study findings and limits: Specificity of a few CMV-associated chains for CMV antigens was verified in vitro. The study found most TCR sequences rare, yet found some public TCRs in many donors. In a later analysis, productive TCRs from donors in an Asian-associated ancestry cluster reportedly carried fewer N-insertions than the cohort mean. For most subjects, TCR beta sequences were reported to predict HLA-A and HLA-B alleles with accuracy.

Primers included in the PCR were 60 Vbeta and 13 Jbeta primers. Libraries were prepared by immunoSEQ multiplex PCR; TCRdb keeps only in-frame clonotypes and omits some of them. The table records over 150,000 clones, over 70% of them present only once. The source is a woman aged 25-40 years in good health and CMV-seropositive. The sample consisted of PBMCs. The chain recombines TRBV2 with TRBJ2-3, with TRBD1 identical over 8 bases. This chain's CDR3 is CAIAPRRDRKGADTQYF. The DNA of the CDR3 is TGTGCCATCGCACCACGCCGGGACAGGAAAGGGGCAGATACGCAGTATTTT.